This T cell receptor (beta chain) comes out of a study of blood T cell repertoires in COVID-19. Turning to the study itself: Sample material is recorded as cDNA or gDNA derived from T cells, B-cell-depleted T cells, or PBMCs.

Those who participated ranged in age from 18 to 89 years and resided in about two dozen US areas. Assignments of participants to cohorts depended upon their own reported clinical history. The trim removed 6 bases at V and 3 bases at J, leaving 10 bases unmatched. CDR3 size: 15 residues. Germline V gene sequence: CDR1 SGDLS, CDR2 YYNGEE. In the original analysis: Amplification of reference gene primers provided the estimated nucleated cell counts. TCRdb's copy holds only in-frame clones and misses some; the assay was immunoSEQ multiplex PCR. V and J calls and clone size are copied from that table; D and trimming were computed from the DNA. The data show fewer than 250,000 clones, 65% to 80% seen once.

The chain has TRBV9 and TRBJ1-2; 8 bases are shared with TRBD1. The clonotype comes from a woman aged 45-65 years with acute COVID-19. Sequencing input: PBMCs or T cells enriched from blood (not recorded which). The CDR3 nucleotides read TGTGCCAGCACCAAATCCGGGACAGGAGACTATGGCTACACCTTC. This translates into CASTKSGTGDYGYTF.